These T cell receptor beta chains were read from a single sample in a study of blood T cell repertoires in COVID-19. The assay was immunoSEQ multiplex PCR, and TCRdb's table has in-frame clones only and misses some. The profile shows 350,000 to 450,000 clones, about 90% of them singletons. Sequencing was carried out using PBMCs or T cells enriched from blood (not recorded which). The receptors shown here come from a man aged 35 to 55 in a cohort exposed to, infected with or recovered from COVID-19 (not recorded which). CDR3s include the opening cysteine and the closing phenylalanine or tryptophan. The D gene is left open where the match is weak. The listing skips clone size in some rows; elsewhere it reads once, few, many or a size class.

clone size: -; J gene: TRBJ2-1; CDR3 length: 17; D gene: TRBD2; V gene: TRBV2; CDR3 DNA: TGTGCCAGCGGGAGCCGACTAGCGGGAGGGCCCAGTAATGAGCAGTTCTTC; CDR3 protein: CASGSRLAGGPSNEQFF
clone size: -; J gene: TRBJ1-2; CDR3 length: 12; D gene: -; V gene: TRBV10-3; CDR3 DNA: TGTGCCATCAGTGACCAGGTTTTTGGCTACACCTTC; CDR3 protein: CAISDQVFGYTF
clone size: -; J gene: TRBJ2-1; CDR3 length: 15; D gene: TRBD2; V gene: TRBV7-2; CDR3 DNA: TGTGCCAGCAGCTTAGGCGGGAGGGTAAGCAATGAGCAGTTCTTC; CDR3 protein: CASSLGGRVSNEQFF
clone size: -; J gene: TRBJ2-1; CDR3 length: 18; D gene: TRBD2; V gene: TRBV15; CDR3 DNA: TGTGCCACCAGCAGAGCCCCCACTAGCGGGAGGGGTTTAAATGAGCAGTTCTTC; CDR3 protein: CATSRAPTSGRGLNEQFF
clone size: -; J gene: TRBJ2-5; CDR3 length: 15; D gene: -; V gene: TRBV5-1; CDR3 DNA: TGCGCCAGCAGCCCCCCCCAGGGGAGCTTGGAGACCCAGTACTTC; CDR3 protein: CASSPPQGSLETQYF
clone size: -; J gene: TRBJ2-2; CDR3 length: 15; D gene: -; V gene: TRBV9; CDR3 DNA: TGTGCCAGCAGCCCAGATCTACAGGCGGTCGGGGAGCTGTTTTTT; CDR3 protein: CASSPDLQAVGELFF
clone size: -; J gene: TRBJ2-1; CDR3 length: 16; D gene: TRBD2; V gene: TRBV11-2; CDR3 DNA: TGTGCCAGCACCCGTAAATGGACTAGTCCCTACAATGAGCAGTTCTTC; CDR3 protein: CASTRKWTSPYNEQFF
clone size: -; J gene: TRBJ1-5; CDR3 length: 18; D gene: -; V gene: TRBV7-6; CDR3 DNA: TGTGCCAGCAGCCCCAGATTGAGTACAGGAATAAGCAATCAGCCCCAGCATTTT; CDR3 protein: CASSPRLSTGISNQPQHF
clone size: -; J gene: TRBJ2-1; CDR3 length: 11; D gene: TRBD2; V gene: TRBV29-1; CDR3 DNA: TGCAGCGCGACTAGCGGGTCTTTGTGGTTCTTC; CDR3 protein: CSATSGSLWFF
clone size: -; J gene: TRBJ2-7; CDR3 length: 15; D gene: TRBD1; V gene: TRBV5-1; CDR3 DNA: TGCGCCAGCAGCTTGGAGGGGGCTCGGGTCAACGAGCAGTACTTC; CDR3 protein: CASSLEGARVNEQYF
clone size: -; J gene: TRBJ2-7; CDR3 length: 13; D gene: TRBD2; V gene: TRBV6-5; CDR3 DNA: TGTGCCAGCAGCCTCCGGGAGGGCTACGAGCAGTACTTC; CDR3 protein: CASSLREGYEQYF
clone size: -; J gene: TRBJ2-5; CDR3 length: 15; D gene: TRBD2; V gene: TRBV9; CDR3 DNA: TGTGCCAGCAGCCCGGGGGTAGCGGGAGTGGAGACCCAGTACTTC; CDR3 protein: CASSPGVAGVETQYF
clone size: -; J gene: TRBJ2-3; CDR3 length: 14; D gene: -; V gene: TRBV6-6; CDR3 DNA: TGTGCCAGCAGTTACTCGACTAGCACAGATACGCAGTATTTT; CDR3 protein: CASSYSTSTDTQYF
clone size: few; J gene: TRBJ2-7; CDR3 length: 15; D gene: TRBD2; V gene: TRBV2; CDR3 DNA: TGTGCCAGCAAGAGGTTGGGCGGGAGGGCTTACGAGCAGTACTTC; CDR3 protein: CASKRLGGRAYEQYF
clone size: -; J gene: TRBJ1-3; CDR3 length: 11; D gene: -; V gene: TRBV4-2; CDR3 DNA: TGTGCCAGCAGCCGCGCAAACACCATATATTTT; CDR3 protein: CASSRANTIYF
clone size: -; J gene: TRBJ2-7; CDR3 length: 16; D gene: TRBD1; V gene: TRBV4-1; CDR3 DNA: TGCGCCAGCAGCCAAGAATGGGGACAGTTCTCCTACGAGCAGTACTTC; CDR3 protein: CASSQEWGQFSYEQYF
clone size: -; J gene: TRBJ2-1; CDR3 length: 16; D gene: -; V gene: TRBV5-4; CDR3 DNA: TGTGCCAGCAGCTTGGACGGTTCGGGGTCCTACAATGAGCAGTTCTTC; CDR3 protein: CASSLDGSGSYNEQFF